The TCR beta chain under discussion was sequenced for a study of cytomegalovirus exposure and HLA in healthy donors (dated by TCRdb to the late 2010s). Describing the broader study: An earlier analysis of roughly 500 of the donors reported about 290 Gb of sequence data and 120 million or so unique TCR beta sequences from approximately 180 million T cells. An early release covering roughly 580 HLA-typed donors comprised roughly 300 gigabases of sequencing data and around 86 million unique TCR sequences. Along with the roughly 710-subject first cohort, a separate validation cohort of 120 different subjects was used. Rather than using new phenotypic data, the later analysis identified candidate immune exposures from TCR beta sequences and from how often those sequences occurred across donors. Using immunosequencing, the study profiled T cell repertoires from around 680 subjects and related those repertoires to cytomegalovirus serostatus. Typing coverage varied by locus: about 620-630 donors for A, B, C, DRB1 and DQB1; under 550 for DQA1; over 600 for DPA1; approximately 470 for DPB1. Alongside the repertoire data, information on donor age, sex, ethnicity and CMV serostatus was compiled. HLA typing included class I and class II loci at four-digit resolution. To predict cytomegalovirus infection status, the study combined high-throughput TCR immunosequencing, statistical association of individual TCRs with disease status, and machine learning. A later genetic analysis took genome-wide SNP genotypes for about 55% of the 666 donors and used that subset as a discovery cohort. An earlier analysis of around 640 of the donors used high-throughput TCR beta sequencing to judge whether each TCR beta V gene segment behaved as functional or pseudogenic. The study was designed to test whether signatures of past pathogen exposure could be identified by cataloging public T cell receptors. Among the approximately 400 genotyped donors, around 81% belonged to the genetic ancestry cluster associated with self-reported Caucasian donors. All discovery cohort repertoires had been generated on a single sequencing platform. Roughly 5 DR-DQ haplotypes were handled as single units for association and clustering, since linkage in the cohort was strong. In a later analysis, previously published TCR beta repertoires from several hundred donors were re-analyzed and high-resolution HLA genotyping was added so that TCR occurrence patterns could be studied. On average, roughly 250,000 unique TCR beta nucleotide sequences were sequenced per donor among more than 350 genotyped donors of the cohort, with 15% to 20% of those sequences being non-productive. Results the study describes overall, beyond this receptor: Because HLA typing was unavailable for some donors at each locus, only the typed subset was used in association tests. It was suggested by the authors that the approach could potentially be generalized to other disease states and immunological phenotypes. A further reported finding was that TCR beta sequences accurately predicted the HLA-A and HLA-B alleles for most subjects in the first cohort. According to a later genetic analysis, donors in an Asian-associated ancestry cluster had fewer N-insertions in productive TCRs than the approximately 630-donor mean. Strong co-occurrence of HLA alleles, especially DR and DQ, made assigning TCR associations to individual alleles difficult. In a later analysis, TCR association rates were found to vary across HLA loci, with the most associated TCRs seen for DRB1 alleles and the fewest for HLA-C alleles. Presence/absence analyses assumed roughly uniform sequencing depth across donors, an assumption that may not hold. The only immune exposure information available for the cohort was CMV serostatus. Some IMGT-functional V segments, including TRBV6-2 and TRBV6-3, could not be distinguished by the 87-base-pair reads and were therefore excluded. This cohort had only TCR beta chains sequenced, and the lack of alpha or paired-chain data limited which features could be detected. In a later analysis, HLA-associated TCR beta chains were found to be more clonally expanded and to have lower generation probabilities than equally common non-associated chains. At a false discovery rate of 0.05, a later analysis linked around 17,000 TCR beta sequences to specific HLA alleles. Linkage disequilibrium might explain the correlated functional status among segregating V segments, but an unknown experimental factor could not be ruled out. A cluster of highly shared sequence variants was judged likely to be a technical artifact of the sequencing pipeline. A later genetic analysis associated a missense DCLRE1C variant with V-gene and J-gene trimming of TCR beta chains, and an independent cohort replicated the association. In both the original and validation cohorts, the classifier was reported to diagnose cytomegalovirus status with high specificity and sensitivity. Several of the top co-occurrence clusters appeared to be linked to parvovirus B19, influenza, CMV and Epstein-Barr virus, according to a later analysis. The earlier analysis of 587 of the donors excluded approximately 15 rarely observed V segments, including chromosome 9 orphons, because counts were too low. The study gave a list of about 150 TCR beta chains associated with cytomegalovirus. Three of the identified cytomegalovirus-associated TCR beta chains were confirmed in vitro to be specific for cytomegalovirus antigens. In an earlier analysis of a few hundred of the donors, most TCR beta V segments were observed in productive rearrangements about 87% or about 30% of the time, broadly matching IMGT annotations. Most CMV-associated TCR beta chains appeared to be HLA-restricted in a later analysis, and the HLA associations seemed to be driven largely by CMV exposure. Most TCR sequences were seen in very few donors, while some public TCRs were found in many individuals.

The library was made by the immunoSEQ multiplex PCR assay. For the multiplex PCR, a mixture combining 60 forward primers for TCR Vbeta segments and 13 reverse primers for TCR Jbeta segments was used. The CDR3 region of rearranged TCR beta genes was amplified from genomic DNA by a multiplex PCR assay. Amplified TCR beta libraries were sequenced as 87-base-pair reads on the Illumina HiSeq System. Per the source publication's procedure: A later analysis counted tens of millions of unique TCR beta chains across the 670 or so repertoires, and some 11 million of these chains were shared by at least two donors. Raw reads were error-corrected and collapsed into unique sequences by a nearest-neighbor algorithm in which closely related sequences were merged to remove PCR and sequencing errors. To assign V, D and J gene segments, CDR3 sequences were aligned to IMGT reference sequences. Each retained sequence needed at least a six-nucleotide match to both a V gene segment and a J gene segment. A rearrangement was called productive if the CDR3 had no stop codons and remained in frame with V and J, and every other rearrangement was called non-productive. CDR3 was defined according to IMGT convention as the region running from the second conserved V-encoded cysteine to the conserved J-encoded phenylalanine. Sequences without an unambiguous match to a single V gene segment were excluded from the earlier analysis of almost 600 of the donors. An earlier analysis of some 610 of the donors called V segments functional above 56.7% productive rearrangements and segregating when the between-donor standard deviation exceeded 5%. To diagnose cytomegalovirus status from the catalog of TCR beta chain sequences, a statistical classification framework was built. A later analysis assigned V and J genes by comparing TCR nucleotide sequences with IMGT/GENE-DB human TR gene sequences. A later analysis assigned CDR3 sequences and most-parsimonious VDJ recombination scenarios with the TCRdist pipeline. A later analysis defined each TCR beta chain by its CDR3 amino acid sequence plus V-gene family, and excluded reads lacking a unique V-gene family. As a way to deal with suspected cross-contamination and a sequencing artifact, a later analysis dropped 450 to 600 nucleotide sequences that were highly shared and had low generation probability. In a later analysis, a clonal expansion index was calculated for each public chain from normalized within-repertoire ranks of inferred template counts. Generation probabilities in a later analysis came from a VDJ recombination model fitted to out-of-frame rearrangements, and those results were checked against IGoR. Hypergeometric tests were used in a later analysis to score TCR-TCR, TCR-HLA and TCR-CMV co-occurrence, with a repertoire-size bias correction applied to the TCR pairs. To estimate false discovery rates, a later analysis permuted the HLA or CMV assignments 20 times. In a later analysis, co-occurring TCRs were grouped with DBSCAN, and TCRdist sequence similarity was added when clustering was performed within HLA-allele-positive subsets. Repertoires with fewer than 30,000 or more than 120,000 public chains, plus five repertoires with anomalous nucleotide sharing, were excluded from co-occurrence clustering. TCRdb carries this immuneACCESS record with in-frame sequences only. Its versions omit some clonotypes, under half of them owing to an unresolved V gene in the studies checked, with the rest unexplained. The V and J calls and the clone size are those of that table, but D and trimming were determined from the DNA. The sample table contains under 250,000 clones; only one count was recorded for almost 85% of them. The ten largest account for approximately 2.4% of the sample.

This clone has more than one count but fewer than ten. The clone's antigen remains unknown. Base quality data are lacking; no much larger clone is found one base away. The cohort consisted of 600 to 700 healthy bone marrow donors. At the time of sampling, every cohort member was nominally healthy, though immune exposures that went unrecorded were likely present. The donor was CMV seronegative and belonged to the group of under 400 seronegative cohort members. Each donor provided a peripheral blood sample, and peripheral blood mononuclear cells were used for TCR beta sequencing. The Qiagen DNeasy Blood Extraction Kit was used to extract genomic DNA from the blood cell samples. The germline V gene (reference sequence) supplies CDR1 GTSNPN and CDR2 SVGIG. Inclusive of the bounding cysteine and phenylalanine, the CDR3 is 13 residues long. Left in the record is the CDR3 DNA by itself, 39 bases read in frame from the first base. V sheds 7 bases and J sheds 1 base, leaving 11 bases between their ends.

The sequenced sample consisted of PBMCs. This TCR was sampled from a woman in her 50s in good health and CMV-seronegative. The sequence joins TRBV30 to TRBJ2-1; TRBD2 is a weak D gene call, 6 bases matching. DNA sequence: TGTGCCTCCGGGGACTTGTCCTACAATGAGCAGTTCTTC. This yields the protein CASGDLSYNEQFF.